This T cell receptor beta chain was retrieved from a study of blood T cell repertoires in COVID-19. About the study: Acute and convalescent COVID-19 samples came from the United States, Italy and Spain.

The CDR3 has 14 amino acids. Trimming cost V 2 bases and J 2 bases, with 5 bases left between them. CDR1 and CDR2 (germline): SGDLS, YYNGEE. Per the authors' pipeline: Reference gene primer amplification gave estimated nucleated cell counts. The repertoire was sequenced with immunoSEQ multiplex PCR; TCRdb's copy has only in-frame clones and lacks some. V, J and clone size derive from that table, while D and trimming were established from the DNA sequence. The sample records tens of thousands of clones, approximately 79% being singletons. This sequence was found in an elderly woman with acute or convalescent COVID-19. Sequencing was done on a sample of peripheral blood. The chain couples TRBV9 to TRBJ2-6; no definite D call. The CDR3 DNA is TGTGCCAGCAGCGTGGCAGCTGGGGCCAACGTCCTGACTTTC. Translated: CASSVAAGANVLTF. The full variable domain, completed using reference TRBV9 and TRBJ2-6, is DSGVTQTPKHLITATGQRVTLRCSPRSGDLSVYWYQQSLDQGLQFLIQYYNGEERAKGNILERFSAQQFPDLHSELNLSSLELGDSALYFCASSVAAGANVLTFGAGSRLTVL.